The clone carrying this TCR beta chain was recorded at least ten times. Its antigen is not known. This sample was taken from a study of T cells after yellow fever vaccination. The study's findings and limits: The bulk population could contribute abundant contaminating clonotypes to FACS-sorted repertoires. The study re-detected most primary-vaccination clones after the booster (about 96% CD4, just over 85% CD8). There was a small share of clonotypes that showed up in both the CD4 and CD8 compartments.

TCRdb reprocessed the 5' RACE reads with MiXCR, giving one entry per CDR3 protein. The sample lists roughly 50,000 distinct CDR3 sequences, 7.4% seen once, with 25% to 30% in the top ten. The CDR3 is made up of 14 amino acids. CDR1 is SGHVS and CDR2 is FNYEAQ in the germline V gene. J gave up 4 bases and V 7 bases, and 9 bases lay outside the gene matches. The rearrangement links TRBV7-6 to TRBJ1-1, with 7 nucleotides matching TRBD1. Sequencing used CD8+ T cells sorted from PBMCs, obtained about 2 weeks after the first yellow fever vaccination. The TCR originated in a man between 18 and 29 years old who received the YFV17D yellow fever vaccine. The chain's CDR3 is CASTSGGWLTEAFF. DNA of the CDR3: TGTGCCAGCACCTCAGGGGGATGGCTCACTGAAGCTTTCTTT. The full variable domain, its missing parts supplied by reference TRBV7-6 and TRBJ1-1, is GAGVSQSPRYKVTKRGQDVALRCDPISGHVSLYWYRQALGQGPEFLTYFNYEAQQDKSGLPNDRFSAERPEGSISTLTIQRTEQRDSAMYRCASTSGGWLTEAFFGQGTRLTVV.